These T cell receptor beta chains were read from a single sample in a study of beta chain features in type 1 diabetes. Profiling relied on immunoSEQ multiplex PCR, and the TCRdb table lists in-frame clones only, not all of them. The table shows tens of thousands of clones, with under 35% occurring only once. The sequencing input was stem cell memory CD4+ T cells from blood. All receptors come from a young woman in good health. The CDR3 runs from the conserved cysteine through the conserved F or W. The D gene is left open where the match is weak. Size is omitted from some rows. Given values are once, few, many or a class for expanded clones.

length | J | size | D | V | CDR3 | DNA
15 | TRBJ2-3 | - | - | TRBV11-3 | CASSVMDSHTDTQYF | TGTGCCAGCAGCGTTATGGACAGTCACACAGATACGCAGTATTTT
14 | TRBJ1-1 | - | - | TRBV19 | CASTSGQGANEAFF | TGTGCCAGTACCTCCGGACAAGGGGCAAATGAAGCTTTCTTT
15 | TRBJ1-6 | few | TRBD1 | TRBV5-1 | CASSSSGTGNSPLHF | TGCGCCAGCAGCTCCTCCGGGACAGGGAATTCACCCCTCCACTTT
14 | TRBJ1-4 | few | TRBD1 | TRBV7-9 | CASSDRQGREKLFF | TGTGCCAGCAGCGACCGACAGGGCCGGGAAAAACTGTTTTTT
17 | TRBJ2-7 | - | TRBD2 | TRBV7-8 | CASSFARTSGGLYEQYF | TGTGCCAGCAGCTTCGCGCGGACTAGCGGGGGACTCTACGAGCAGTACTTC
15 | TRBJ1-3 | - | - | TRBV4-1 | CASSQGNRQGNTIYF | TGCGCCAGCAGCCAAGGAAACAGACAAGGAAACACCATATATTTT
13 | TRBJ2-7 | few | TRBD1 | TRBV6-1 | CASSKDRGYEQYF | TGTGCCAGCAGTAAGGACAGGGGCTACGAGCAGTACTTC
14 | TRBJ2-7 | - | TRBD1 | TRBV5-5 | CASSLTGDTYEQYF | TGTGCCAGCAGCTTGACAGGGGACACCTACGAGCAGTACTTC
15 | TRBJ1-2 | few | - | TRBV5-1 | CASSQKPSANYGYTF | TGCGCCAGCAGCCAAAAACCCTCAGCGAACTATGGCTACACCTTC
14 | TRBJ1-1 | few | - | TRBV5-1 | CASSTSDMNTEAFF | TGCGCCAGCAGCACATCGGACATGAACACTGAAGCTTTCTTT
15 | TRBJ2-3 | - | TRBD2 | TRBV7-2 | CASSSLAGVRDTQYF | TGTGCCAGCAGCTCGTTAGCGGGAGTACGAGATACGCAGTATTTT
17 | TRBJ2-2 | - | - | TRBV5-6 | CASSLDTDSLASGELFF | TGTGCCAGCAGCTTAGATACGGACAGCCTGGCATCCGGGGAGCTGTTTTTT
14 | TRBJ2-1 | - | TRBD2 | TRBV29-1 | CSVEVARGGNEQFF | TGCAGCGTTGAAGTCGCGCGGGGGGGGAATGAGCAGTTCTTC
15 | TRBJ1-2 | few | - | TRBV9 | CASSVSIRDDYGYTF | TGTGCCAGCAGCGTATCTATCAGGGATGACTATGGCTACACCTTC
15 | TRBJ1-2 | - | TRBD1 | TRBV5-1 | CASSIGQGDDYGYTF | TGCGCCAGCTCTATTGGGCAGGGGGACGACTATGGCTACACCTTC
17 | TRBJ2-1 | - | TRBD2 | TRBV9 | CASSVYPGGRTYNEQFF | TGTGCCAGCAGCGTTTATCCAGGCGGGAGGACCTACAATGAGCAGTTCTTC
13 | TRBJ1-2 | - | - | TRBV7-2 | CASSLPTDYGYTF | TGTGCCAGCAGCTTACCCACGGACTATGGCTACACCTTC
15 | TRBJ2-2 | once | - | TRBV11-1 | CASSRLGGYTGELFF | TGTGCCAGCAGCCGACTGGGGGGATACACCGGGGAGCTGTTTTTT
15 | TRBJ1-5 | - | - | TRBV7-9 | CASSPLGGADQPQHF | TGTGCCAGCAGCCCCCTAGGGGGGGCCGATCAGCCCCAGCATTTT
13 | TRBJ2-2 | - | - | TRBV11-2 | CASSLTQLGELFF | TGTGCCAGCAGCTTGACACAGCTCGGGGAGCTGTTTTTT
18 | TRBJ1-1 | few | TRBD1 | TRBV7-2 | CASRSTPPRQGLNTEAFF | TGTGCCAGCAGGTCTACCCCTCCCAGACAGGGTCTGAACACTGAAGCTTTCTTT
15 | TRBJ2-1 | - | TRBD1 | TRBV9 | CASSVAGQGHNEQFF | TGTGCCAGCAGCGTAGCGGGACAGGGGCACAATGAGCAGTTCTTC